The 29 T cell receptor beta chains below were found in one sample sequenced in a study of blood T cell repertoires in COVID-19. TCRdb's copy holds only in-frame clones and misses some; the assay was immunoSEQ multiplex PCR. The top ten clones hold roughly 1.7% of a sample with about 100,000 clones, 65% to 90% of them seen once. Material for sequencing was peripheral blood. The receptors originated from a man at least 80 years old with acute or convalescent COVID-19.

The V and J genes are TRBV5-1 and TRBJ2-3; 8 positions agree with TRBD1. V was pared by 0 bases and J by 4 bases, with 1 base of the junction left unmatched. Germline CDR1 reads SGHRS; CDR2 reads YFSETQ. This CDR3 spans 14 amino acids. The CDR3 DNA is TGCGCCAGCAGCTTGGGGACAGGGCCAGATACGCAGTATTTT. It is translated as CASSLGTGPDTQYF.

CDR3 sequence: CASSQGGQETQYF. The CDR3 coding sequence is TGTGCCAGCAGCCAGGGGGGCCAAGAGACCCAGTACTTC. The chain links TRBV6-5 to TRBJ2-5; TRBD1 is a possible D gene (7 bases). This CDR3 has 13 amino acids. The V and J ends lost 6 bases and 1 base respectively, with 9 bases between them. Germline V CDR1 and CDR2: MNHEY, SVGAGI.

V gene TRBV19 combines with J gene TRBJ2-1, with a weak D call TRBD2 (6 bases). There are 14 residues in the CDR3. Looked up from germline, CDR1 is LNHDA and CDR2 is SQIVND (reference sequence). Trimming removed 6 bases at V and 7 bases at J, with 16 bases between. The CDR3 nucleotides are TGTGCCAGTAGCTTGCTAGCGCGACTGAATGAGCAGTTCTTC. Translation gives CASSLLARLNEQFF.

J is TRBJ1-5 and V is TRBV6-2 or TRBV6-3; D gene uncertain. This CDR3 spans 12 amino acids. In germline, CDR1 is MNHEY, CDR2 SVGEGT. V was pared by 6 bases and J by 4 bases, with 7 bases between. CDR3 sequence reads: CASSRPNQPQHF. In nucleotides, the CDR3 is TGTGCCAGCAGCCGGCCTAATCAGCCCCAGCATTTT.

The CDR3, as DNA: TGTGCCACCACCGAGGCGGGCATCTACAATGAGCAGTTCTTC. This codes for CATTEAGIYNEQFF. This chain connects TRBV15 to TRBJ2-1; a weak D match, TRBD2 (5 bases). V shed 7 bases and J shed 3 bases, with 13 bases lying between them. This CDR3 contains 14 residues. Per germline, CDR1 LNHNV and CDR2 YYDKDF (reference sequence).

The chain has TRBV6-6 and TRBJ2-3; a weak D match, TRBD1 (5 bases). This CDR3 is 14 amino acids long. Germline V gene lookup returns CDR1 MNHNY and CDR2 SVGAGI (reference sequence). The CDR3 is CATKGVASGDTQYF. CDR3 coding DNA: TGTGCTACGAAAGGGGTGGCCTCCGGGGATACGCAGTATTTT.

The chain recombines TRBV2 with TRBJ2-5; TRBD1 aligns across 8 bases. CDR1 and CDR2 from the germline V gene are SNHLY and FYNNEI. CDR3 length: 14 amino acids. After removal of 1 base from V and 6 bases from J, the junction contained 4 bases not matched to a gene. CDR3 region: CASSEVDRVKTQYF. For the CDR3, the DNA is TGTGCCAGCAGTGAAGTGGACAGGGTAAAGACCCAGTACTTC.

This clone was seen once. The genes are TRBV5-4 and TRBJ2-3; D may be TRBD2 (6 bases). V was cut by 1 base and J by 6 bases, with 18 bases left in between. CDR3 size: 16 residues. Germline V gene lookup returns CDR1 SGHNT and CDR2 YYREEE (reference sequence). The CDR3 DNA reads as TGTGCCAGCAGCTTGAGTAGCGGCCCCACGGGTGATACGCAGTATTTT. Its protein product is CASSLSSGPTGDTQYF. The full variable domain, with the rest looked up from reference TRBV5-4 and TRBJ2-3, is ETGVTQSPTHLIKTRGQQVTLRCSSQSGHNTVSWYQQALGQGPQFIFQYYREEENGRGNFPPRFSGLQFPNYSSELNVNALELDDSALYLCASSLSSGPTGDTQYFGPGTRLTVL.

This rearrangement joins TRBV29-1 to TRBJ2-7; 8 nucleotides match TRBD1. The V segment lost 1 base and the J segment 0 bases; nucleotides outside the gene matches: 11. The CDR3 extends over 17 amino acids. CDR1 and CDR2 (germline): SQVTM, ANQGSEA. CDR3 sequence reads: CSVEGGPGTGSSYEQYF. The CDR3 DNA reads TGCAGCGTTGAAGGTGGACCCGGGACAGGCAGCTCCTACGAGCAGTACTTC.

In this sample, this clone turned up once. The chain recombines TRBV18 with TRBJ2-1, with 11 bases aligning to TRBD2. Trimming cost V 0 bases and J 6 bases; bases outside gene matches: 4. Germline V lookup: CDR1 KGHSH, CDR2 LQKENI. The CDR3 runs to 16 residues. The chain's CDR3 is CASSPPYTSGSNEQFF. CDR3 nucleotides: TGTGCCAGCTCACCACCGTATACTAGCGGGAGCAATGAGCAGTTCTTC.

The J gene is TRBJ1-2, the V gene TRBV27; D possibly corresponds to TRBD1 (5 bases). With 0 bases removed from V and 7 bases from J, the gap between germline ends came to 15 bases. CDR3 length: 15 residues. Per the germline V gene, CDR1 is MNHEY and CDR2 is SMNVEV (reference sequence). In DNA, the CDR3 is TGTGCCAGCAGTTTATCGCCAGGGTTAGTTGGTGGCTACACCTTC. Residues: CASSLSPGLVGGYTF.

The chain links TRBV7-9 to TRBJ2-7; possibly TRBD2 for D (6 bases). The CDR3 covers 14 residues. Trimming stripped 3 bases from V and 0 bases from J, with 9 bases between. Germline V gene sequence: CDR1 SEHNR, CDR2 FQNEAQ (reference sequence). DNA for the CDR3: TGTGCCAGCAGCTTGTGGGAGGTCTCCTACGAGCAGTACTTC. This encodes CASSLWEVSYEQYF. The full variable domain, rest sourced from reference TRBV7-9 and TRBJ2-7, is DTGVSQNPRHKITKRGQNVTFRCDPISEHNRLYWYRQTLGQGPEFLTYFQNEAQLEKSRLLSDRFSAERPKGSFSTLEIQRTEQGDSAMYLCASSLWEVSYEQYFGPGTRLTVT.

The rearrangement links TRBV28 to TRBJ1-3, with TRBD1 matching over 8 bases. Germline values: CDR1 MDHEN, CDR2 SYDVKM. V lost 10 bases, J lost 4 bases, and 15 bases stayed unmatched. CDR3 length: 16 residues. CDR3 region: CATLGAGGAWGNTIYF. CDR3 bases: TGTGCCACCCTTGGGGCAGGGGGCGCCTGGGGAAACACCATATATTTT. The full variable domain, in which reference TRBV28 and TRBJ1-3 provide the parts outside the CDR3, is DVKVTQSSRYLVKRTGEKVFLECVQDMDHENMFWYRQDPGLGLRLIYFSYDVKMKEKGDIPEGYSVSREKKERFSLILESASTNQTSMYLCATLGAGGAWGNTIYFGEGSWLTVV.

The V and J genes are TRBV11-2 and TRBJ1-2, with 7 bases identical to TRBD1. Trimming took 3 bases from V and 4 from J; bases not matched to a gene: 11. Germline V gene sequence: CDR1 SGHAT, CDR2 FQNNGV. The CDR3 length is 16 residues. The CDR3 DNA reads as TGTGCCAGCAGCTTGGCACAGGGGACCCTTCCCTATGGCTACACCTTC. Its protein is CASSLAQGTLPYGYTF.

The chain joins TRBV7-2 to TRBJ1-1; tentative D call: TRBD1 (5 bases). The length of the CDR3 is 14 residues. CDR1 and CDR2 (germline): SGHTA, FQGNSA. Trimming removed 2 bases from V and 1 base from J, with 8 bases in between. The CDR3 reads CASSLQGSNTEAFF. As DNA, the CDR3 is TGTGCCAGCAGCTTACAGGGTTCGAACACTGAAGCTTTCTTT.

This clone was counted a few times. CDR3 nucleotide sequence: TGTGCCAGCAGCTCTCTGACAGATTCACCCCTCCACTTT. It codes for CASSSLTDSPLHF. This chain joins TRBV5-6 and TRBJ1-6; D is perhaps TRBD1 (5 bases). Germline values: CDR1 SGHDT, CDR2 YYEEEE. The CDR3 totals 13 residues. V was trimmed by 3 bases and J by 8 bases, leaving 9 bases between them.

V gene TRBV7-9 combines with J gene TRBJ2-7, with 11 bases identical to TRBD2. Germline CDR1 and CDR2: SEHNR and FQNEAQ (reference sequence). Trimming took 4 bases from V and 4 from J; bases not matched to a gene: 6. This CDR3 region has 15 residues. The CDR3 sequence: CASSSSSGRWYEQYF. The CDR3 DNA reads TGTGCCAGCAGCTCTTCTAGCGGGAGGTGGTACGAGCAGTACTTC.

This clone appeared a single time. This chain links TRBV7-2 with TRBJ2-7, with 7 bases matching TRBD1. Trimming removed 3 bases from V and 3 bases from J; junction bases left unmatched: 5. The CDR3 sequence is 14 residues long. Germline V CDR1 and CDR2: SGHTA, FQGNSA. This CDR3 is CASSFPGQHYEQYF. CDR3 DNA: TGTGCCAGCAGCTTTCCGGGACAGCACTACGAGCAGTACTTC.

The chain is built from TRBV7-9 and TRBJ2-1, with 9 positions matching TRBD2. CDR3 length: 16 residues. CDR1 is SEHNR and CDR2 is FQNEAQ in the germline V gene (reference sequence). V dropped 4 bases and J dropped 0; count of bases not matched to a gene: 4. The CDR3 loop reads CASSYGAGGSYNEQFF. The CDR3 DNA reads TGTGCCAGCAGCTATGGAGCGGGAGGCTCCTACAATGAGCAGTTCTTC.

The gene calls are TRBV5-1 and TRBJ1-1, with TRBD1 matching over 11 bases. Trimming at V came to 4 bases and at J to 4 bases, leaving 3 bases not matched to a gene. Germline V gene lookup returns CDR1 SGHRS and CDR2 YFSETQ. The CDR3 has 14 amino acids. The CDR3 bases are TGCGCCAGCAGCATCGGGACAGGGGGCACTGAAGCTTTCTTT. As protein: CASSIGTGGTEAFF.

The rearrangement joins TRBV7-8 to TRBJ2-7; 8 bases align to TRBD2. The CDR3 loop spans 13 amino acids. Germline lookup yields CDR1 SGHVS and CDR2 FQNEAQ. The V segment lost 4 bases and the J segment 6 bases; nucleotides outside the gene matches: 5. CDR3 protein: CASSWGLDGEQYF. The CDR3 bases are TGTGCCAGCAGCTGGGGACTAGACGGCGAGCAGTACTTC.

CDR3 sequence: CATSRADRVGGDTQYF. The CDR3 DNA sequence: TGTGCCACCAGCAGAGCCGACAGGGTAGGGGGAGATACGCAGTATTTT. The chain is built from TRBV15 and TRBJ2-3; TRBD1 aligns across 7 bases. There are 16 residues in the CDR3. V lost 1 base and J lost 5; bases outside the gene matches: 9. Per germline, CDR1 LNHNV and CDR2 YYDKDF (reference sequence).

The chain carries TRBV25-1 and TRBJ1-2; 9 bases align to TRBD1. The germline gives CDR1 MGHDK, CDR2 SYGVNS. With V trimmed by 3 bases and J by 4 bases, 6 bases remained unmatched. This CDR3 has 15 residues. This chain's CDR3 is CASSDQDRGIYGYTF. The CDR3 DNA follows: TGTGCCAGCAGTGACCAGGACAGGGGTATCTATGGCTACACCTTC.

The chain has TRBV28 and TRBJ1-6; no clear D. V was clipped by 6 bases and J by 10 bases, with 10 bases between them. Per germline, CDR1 MDHEN and CDR2 SYDVKM. This CDR3 spans 12 amino acids. The CDR3 coding sequence is TGTGCCAGCAGCCTTTATGGCTCACCCCTCCACTTT. Protein sequence: CASSLYGSPLHF.

V usage is TRBV24-1 and J usage is TRBJ2-1, with 7 bases fitting TRBD2. Trimming at V came to 5 bases and at J to 5 bases, leaving 5 bases not matched to a gene. This CDR3 region has 14 residues. Germline CDR1 reads KGHDR; CDR2 reads SFDVKD. The chain's CDR3 is CATSGLADNNEQFF. In nucleotides, the CDR3 is TGTGCCACCAGTGGACTAGCCGACAACAATGAGCAGTTCTTC.

The CDR3 DNA is TGTGCCAGCAGTTACTATGTCAGGGCTGGCACTGAAGCTTTCTTT. This codes for CASSYYVRAGTEAFF. The chain links TRBV6-6 to TRBJ1-1; TRBD1 is a possible D gene (5 bases). CDR1 is MNHNY, CDR2 SVGAGI, per germline (reference sequence). The CDR3 runs to 15 residues. V was clipped by 1 base and J by 4 bases, with 13 bases between them.

The chain has TRBV6-2 or TRBV6-3 and TRBJ2-3; 13 nucleotides align to TRBD2. Germline V CDR1 and CDR2: MNHEY, SVGEGT. V was pared by 5 bases and J by 7 bases, with 3 bases of the junction left unmatched. CDR3 length: 14 amino acids. CDR3 amino acids: CASSRTSGSYTQYF. CDR3 bases: TGTGCCAGCAGTAGGACTAGCGGGAGCTATACGCAGTATTTT.

This clone was seen a single time. The chain is built from TRBV15 and TRBJ2-7; D may be TRBD1 (5 bases). Germline V lookup: CDR1 LNHNV, CDR2 YYDKDF (reference sequence). CDR3 length: 17 amino acids. The ends were cut back, 1 base at V and 3 bases at J, with 19 bases in the middle. This chain's CDR3 is CATSRAWFRAHYYEQYF. For the CDR3, the DNA is TGTGCCACCAGCAGAGCGTGGTTCAGGGCACACTACTACGAGCAGTACTTC.

The rearrangement uses TRBV6-1 and TRBJ2-5, with 11 positions matching TRBD1. CDR1 and CDR2 from the germline V gene are MNHNS and SASEGT. The junction had 9 bases not matched to a gene; V was cut back by 4 bases and J by 5 bases. The CDR3 spans 16 residues. The DNA for the CDR3 is TGTGCCAGCAGTGCTAAGGACAGGGGGCTAGAGGAGACCCAGTACTTC. Its protein product is CASSAKDRGLEETQYF.